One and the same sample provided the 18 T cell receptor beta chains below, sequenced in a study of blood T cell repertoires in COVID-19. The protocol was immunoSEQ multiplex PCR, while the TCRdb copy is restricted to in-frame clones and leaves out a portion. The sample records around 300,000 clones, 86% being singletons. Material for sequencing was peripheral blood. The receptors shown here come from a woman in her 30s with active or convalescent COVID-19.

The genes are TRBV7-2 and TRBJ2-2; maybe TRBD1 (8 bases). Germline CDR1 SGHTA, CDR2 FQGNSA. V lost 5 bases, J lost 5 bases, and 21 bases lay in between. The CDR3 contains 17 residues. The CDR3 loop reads CASSPRGAGGRTGELFF. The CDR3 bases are TGTGCCAGCAGCCCCCGGGGGGCAGGGGGCAGGACCGGGGAGCTGTTTTTT.

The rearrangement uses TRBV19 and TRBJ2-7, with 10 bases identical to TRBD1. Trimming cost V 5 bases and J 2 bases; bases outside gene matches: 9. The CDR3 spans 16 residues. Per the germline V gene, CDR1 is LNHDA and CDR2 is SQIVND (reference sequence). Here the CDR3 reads CASSLIRDRGPYEQYF. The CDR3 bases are TGTGCCAGTAGTCTCATCCGGGACAGGGGCCCCTACGAGCAGTACTTC.

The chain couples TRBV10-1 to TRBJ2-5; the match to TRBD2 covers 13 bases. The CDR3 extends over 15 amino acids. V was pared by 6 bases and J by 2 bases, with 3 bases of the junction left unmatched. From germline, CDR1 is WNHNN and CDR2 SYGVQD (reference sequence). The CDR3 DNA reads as TGCGCCAGCAGATGGGGACTAGCGGGACAAGAGACCCAGTACTTC. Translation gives CASRWGLAGQETQYF.

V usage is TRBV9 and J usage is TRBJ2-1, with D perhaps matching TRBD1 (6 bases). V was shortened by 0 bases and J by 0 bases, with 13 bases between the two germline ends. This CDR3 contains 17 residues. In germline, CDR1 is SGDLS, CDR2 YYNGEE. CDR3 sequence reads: CASSVEGGSSSYNEQFF. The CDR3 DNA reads TGTGCCAGCAGCGTAGAAGGGGGATCAAGCTCCTACAATGAGCAGTTCTTC.

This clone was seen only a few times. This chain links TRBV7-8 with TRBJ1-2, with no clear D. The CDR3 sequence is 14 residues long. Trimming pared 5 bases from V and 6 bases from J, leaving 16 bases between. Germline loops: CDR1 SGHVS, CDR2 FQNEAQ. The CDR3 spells CASSPRRVGDGYTF. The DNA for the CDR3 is TGTGCCAGCAGCCCCCGGCGGGTCGGGGATGGCTACACCTTC.

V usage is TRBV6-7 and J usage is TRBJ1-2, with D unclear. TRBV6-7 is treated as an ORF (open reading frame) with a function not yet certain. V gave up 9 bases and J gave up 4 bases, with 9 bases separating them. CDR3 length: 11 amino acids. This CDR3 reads CASPIPYGYTF. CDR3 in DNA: TGTGCCAGTCCCATTCCCTATGGCTACACCTTC.

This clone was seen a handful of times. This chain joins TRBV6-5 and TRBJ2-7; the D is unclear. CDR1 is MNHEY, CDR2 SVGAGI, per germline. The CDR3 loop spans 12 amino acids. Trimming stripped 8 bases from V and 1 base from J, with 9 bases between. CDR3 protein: CASRSWSYEQYF. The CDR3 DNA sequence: TGTGCCAGCCGGTCGTGGTCCTACGAGCAGTACTTC.

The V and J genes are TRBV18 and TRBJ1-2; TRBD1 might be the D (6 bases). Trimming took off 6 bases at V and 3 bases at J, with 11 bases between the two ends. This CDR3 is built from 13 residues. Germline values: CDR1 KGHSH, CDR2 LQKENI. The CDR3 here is CASSARQDYGYTF. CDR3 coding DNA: TGTGCCAGCTCGGCGAGACAGGACTATGGCTACACCTTC.

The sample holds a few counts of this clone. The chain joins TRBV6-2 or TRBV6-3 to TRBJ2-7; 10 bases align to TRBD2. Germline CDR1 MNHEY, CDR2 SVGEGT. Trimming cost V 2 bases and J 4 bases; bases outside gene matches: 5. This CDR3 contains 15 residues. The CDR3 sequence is CASSYEASGGYEQYF. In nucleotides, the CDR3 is TGTGCCAGCAGTTACGAGGCTAGCGGGGGTTACGAGCAGTACTTC.

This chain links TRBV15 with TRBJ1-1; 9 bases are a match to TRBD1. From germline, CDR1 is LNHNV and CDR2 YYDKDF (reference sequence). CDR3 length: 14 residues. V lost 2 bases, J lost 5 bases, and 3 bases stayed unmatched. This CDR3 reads CATSRFGQGTEAFF. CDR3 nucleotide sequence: TGTGCCACCAGCAGATTCGGACAGGGGACTGAAGCTTTCTTT.

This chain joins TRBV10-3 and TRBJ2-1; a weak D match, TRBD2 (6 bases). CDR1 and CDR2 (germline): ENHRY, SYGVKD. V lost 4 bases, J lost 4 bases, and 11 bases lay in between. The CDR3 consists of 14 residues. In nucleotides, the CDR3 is TGTGCCATCAGTGCCCGGGGGACTTACAATGAGCAGTTCTTC. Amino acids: CAISARGTYNEQFF.

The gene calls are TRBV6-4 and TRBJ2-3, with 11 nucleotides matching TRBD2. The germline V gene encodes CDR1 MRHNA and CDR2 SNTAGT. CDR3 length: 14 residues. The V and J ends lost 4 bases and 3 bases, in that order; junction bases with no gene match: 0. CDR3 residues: CASSASGGTDTQYF. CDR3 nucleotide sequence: TGTGCCAGCAGTGCTAGCGGGGGGACAGATACGCAGTATTTT.

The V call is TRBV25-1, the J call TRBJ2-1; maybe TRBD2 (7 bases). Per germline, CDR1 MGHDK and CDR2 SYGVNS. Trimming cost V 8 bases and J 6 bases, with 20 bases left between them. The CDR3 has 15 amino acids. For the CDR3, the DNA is TGTGCCAGCCAGGGAGGTAGGGGGGGGACCAATGAGCAGTTCTTC. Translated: CASQGGRGGTNEQFF.

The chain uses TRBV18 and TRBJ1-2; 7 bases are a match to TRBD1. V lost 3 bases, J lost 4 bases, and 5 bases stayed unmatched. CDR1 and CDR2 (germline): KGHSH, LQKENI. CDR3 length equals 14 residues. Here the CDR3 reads CASSPDRISYGYTF. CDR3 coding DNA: TGTGCCAGCTCACCGGACAGGATCTCCTATGGCTACACCTTC.

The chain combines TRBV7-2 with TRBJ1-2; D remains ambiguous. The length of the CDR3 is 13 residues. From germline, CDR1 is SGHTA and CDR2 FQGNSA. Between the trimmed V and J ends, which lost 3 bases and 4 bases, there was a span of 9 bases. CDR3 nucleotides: TGTGCCAGCAGCTTTTCCCCCCTCTATGGCTACACCTTC. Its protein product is CASSFSPLYGYTF. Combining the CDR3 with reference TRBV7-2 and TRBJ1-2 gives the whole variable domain GAGVSQSPSNKVTEKGKDVELRCDPISGHTALYWYRQSLGQGLEFLIYFQGNSAPDKSGLPSDRFSAERTGGSVSTLTIQRTQQEDSAVYLCASSFSPLYGYTFGSGTRLTVV.

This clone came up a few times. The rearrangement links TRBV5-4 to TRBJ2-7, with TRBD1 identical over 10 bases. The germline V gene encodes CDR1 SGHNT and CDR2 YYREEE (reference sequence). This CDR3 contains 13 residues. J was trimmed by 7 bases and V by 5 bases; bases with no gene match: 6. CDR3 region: CASRPDRGREQYF. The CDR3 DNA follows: TGTGCCAGCAGACCTGACAGGGGGCGAGAGCAGTACTTC. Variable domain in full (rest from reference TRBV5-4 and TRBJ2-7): ETGVTQSPTHLIKTRGQQVTLRCSSQSGHNTVSWYQQALGQGPQFIFQYYREEENGRGNFPPRFSGLQFPNYSSELNVNALELDDSALYLCASRPDRGREQYFGPGTRLTVT.

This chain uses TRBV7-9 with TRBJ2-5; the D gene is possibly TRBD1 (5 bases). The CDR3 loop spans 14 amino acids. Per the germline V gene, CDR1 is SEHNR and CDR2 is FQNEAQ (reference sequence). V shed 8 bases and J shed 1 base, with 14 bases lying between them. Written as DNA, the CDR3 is TGTGCCAGCGGGGTGGGGCAGCTCCAAGAGACCCAGTACTTC. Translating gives CASGVGQLQETQYF.

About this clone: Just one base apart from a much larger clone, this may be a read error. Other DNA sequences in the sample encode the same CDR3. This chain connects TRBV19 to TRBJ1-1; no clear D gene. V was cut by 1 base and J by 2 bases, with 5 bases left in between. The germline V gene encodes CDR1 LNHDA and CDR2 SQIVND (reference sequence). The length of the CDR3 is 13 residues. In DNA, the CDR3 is TGTGCCAGTAGTATAGTCTCCAACACTGAAGCTTTCTTT. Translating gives CASSIVSNTEAFF.